These 2 T cell receptor beta chains came from one sample sequenced in a study of T cells after yellow fever vaccination. Each CDR3 protein gets one entry after TCRdb re-called the 5' RACE reads with MiXCR. The sample consists of 170,000 or so distinct CDR3 sequences, approximately 6.2% of them appearing once. The sequenced sample was CD4+ T cells sorted from PBMCs, obtained on the day of the first yellow fever vaccination. The receptors were sampled from a man between 18 and 29 years old who received the YFV17D yellow fever vaccine.

This clonotype was found many times. This chain connects TRBV6-2 or TRBV6-3 to TRBJ2-7; unclear D gene. The CDR3 is made up of 12 amino acids. The germline gives CDR1 MNHEY, CDR2 SVGEGT. V lost 8 bases, J lost 0 bases, and 8 bases lay in between. CDR3 protein: CASGQSSYEQYV. In DNA, the CDR3 is TGTGCCAGCGGCCAGAGCTCCTACGAGCAGTACGTC.

This clonotype was observed at least ten times. The genes are TRBV7-2 and TRBJ2-1; D gene uncertain. The CDR3 totals 14 residues. The germline V gene has CDR1 SGHTA and CDR2 FQGNSA. V was shortened by 1 base and J by 12 bases, with 16 bases between the two germline ends. The CDR3 DNA follows: TGTGCCAGCAGCTTAGGGTTTGGGATAATCGGGCAGTTCTTC. Translating it yields CASSLGFGIIGQFF. The complete variable domain, with remaining parts taken from reference TRBV7-2 and TRBJ2-1, reads GAGVSQSPSNKVTEKGKDVELRCDPISGHTALYWYRQSLGQGLEFLIYFQGNSAPDKSGLPSDRFSAERTGGSVSTLTIQRTQQEDSAVYLCASSLGFGIIGQFFGPGTRLTVL.